This TCR beta chain was profiled in a study of blood T cell repertoires in COVID-19. Background on the study: Collection of acute and convalescent COVID-19 samples took place in the United States, Italy and Spain. PBMCs, B-cell-depleted T cells, or T cells were the source of the cDNA or gDNA that made up the material.

CDR3 length: 13 amino acids. The V segment lost 5 bases and the J segment 5 bases; nucleotides outside the gene matches: 2. Study processing details: By means of reference gene primer amplification, nucleated cell counts were estimated. The table came from immunoSEQ multiplex PCR; TCRdb's copy has only in-frame clones and leaves some out. V and J calls and clone size are given by that table; D and trimming were obtained from the DNA. This table has about 140,000 clones, 88% appearing once. The sequencing sample was made of peripheral blood. J is TRBJ1-5 and V is TRBV12-3 or TRBV12-4; 8 nucleotides match TRBD1. This sequence was found in a man between 65 and 80 years old with acute or convalescent COVID-19. The CDR3 DNA reads as TGTGCCAGCAGTGGACAGGGCCATCAGCCCCAGCATTTT. Protein product: CASSGQGHQPQHF.